This is a list of T cell receptor beta chains from one sample in a study of CD8 T cells in Susac syndrome. TCRdb reprocessed the immunoSEQ multiplex PCR reads with MiXCR, giving one entry per CDR3 protein. The sample lists some 80,000 distinct CDR3 sequences; approximately 94% were seen once. Source material: CD8+ T cells from PBMCs. All receptors come from a human donor in good health. Each CDR3 is given with its conserved first and last residue. Each record gives: V gene, clone size, J gene, D gene, CDR3 DNA, CDR3 protein. A D gene is named only where the DNA matches it firmly. Part of the rows lack a size; the others show once, few, many or a class for expanded clones.

>TRBV28|NA|TRBJ1-5|NA
TGTGCCAGCAGTTTGCTAAACTTCAGGGGATCTAGCAATCAGCCCCAGCATTTT
CASSLLNFRGSSNQPQHF
>TRBV24-1|NA|TRBJ1-2|NA
TGTGCCACCAGTGATGGCCCCTATGGCTACACCTTC
CATSDGPYGYTF
>TRBV4-3|NA|TRBJ2-3|TRBD2
TGCGCCAGCCAACGCAGCGGGACTAGCACAGATACGCAGTATTTT
CASQRSGTSTDTQYF
>TRBV9|NA|TRBJ2-5|NA
TGTGCCAGCAGCGGAGAGGCAGCCCAAGAGACCCAGTACTTC
CASSGEAAQETQYF
>TRBV5-6|once|TRBJ1-1|NA
TGTGCCAGCTCTCCCGGAGGGGCCCCTCGGAACACTGAAGCTTTCTTT
CASSPGGAPRNTEAFF
>TRBV19|NA|TRBJ1-1|TRBD1
TGTGCCACCAGACAGGGGTTGACTACTGAAGCTTTCTTT
CATRQGLTTEAFF
>TRBV21-1|NA|TRBJ2-1|NA
TGTGCCAGCAACCAACCCTTAAGCAGGGGGCGTTACAATGAGCAGTTCTTC
CASNQPLSRGRYNEQFF
>TRBV25-1|NA|TRBJ2-1|TRBD1
TGTGCCAGCGGGGGACAGGGTTTGGATGAGCAGTTCTTC
CASGGQGLDEQFF
>TRBV6-6|NA|TRBJ1-2|NA
TGTGCCAGCAGCCTTTGGCCGGGACTCAACTATGGCTACACCTTC
CASSLWPGLNYGYTF
>TRBV5-1|NA|TRBJ2-5|TRBD2
TGCGCCAGCAGCTTACTCGGGACTAGCTGGGAGACCCAGTACTTC
CASSLLGTSWETQYF
>TRBV9|NA|TRBJ2-1|TRBD2
TGTGCCAGCAGCGTAGTTTCCGGGACTAGCGGGAGTAGTAATGAGCAGTTCTTC
CASSVVSGTSGSSNEQFF
>TRBV5-4|NA|TRBJ2-4|NA
TGTGCCAGCAGCTTGGTTGCGAAAGGGTCCATTCAGTACTTC
CASSLVAKGSIQYF
>TRBV7-8|NA|TRBJ1-5|NA
TGTGCCAGCAGCCTGAGACCCGACGCGGATCAGCCCCAGCATTTT
CASSLRPDADQPQHF
>TRBV18|once|TRBJ2-3|TRBD1
TGTGCCAGCCCGCCGTCGGACAGGGCCCTCACAGATACGCAGTATTTT
CASPPSDRALTDTQYF
>TRBV6-1|few|TRBJ1-2|NA
TGTGCCAGCAGTACCGGCGCCAGGGGTAATGGCTACACCTTC
CASSTGARGNGYTF
>TRBV18|NA|TRBJ2-5|NA
TGTGCCAGCTCACTGGGGGTGAGCGGTCGACTCCAGGAGACCCAGTACTTC
CASSLGVSGRLQETQYF
>TRBV20-1|NA|TRBJ1-5|NA
TGCAGTGCTAGATCTGGGTTCGGCGCGCCCCAGCATTTT
CSARSGFGAPQHF
>TRBV9|NA|TRBJ2-7|NA
TGTGCCAGCAGCGTTACAGGGAACTACGAGCAGTACTTC
CASSVTGNYEQYF
>TRBV27|NA|TRBJ2-1|NA
TGTGCCAGCAGCCGCGGGACTTTCAATGAGCAGTTCTTC
CASSRGTFNEQFF
>TRBV20-1|NA|TRBJ2-3|TRBD2
TGCAGTGCCCTGAGAGGTAGCGGGGAGAAAAGAGATACGCAGTATTTT
CSALRGSGEKRDTQYF
>TRBV5-6|NA|TRBJ1-1|NA
TGTGCCAGCAGCGTGGGGGCGGGGATGGGCACTGAAGCTTTCTTT
CASSVGAGMGTEAFF
>TRBV5-1|NA|TRBJ2-5|NA
TGCGCCAGCAGCAAACAACAGGGTGTGGAGACCCAGTACTTC
CASSKQQGVETQYF
>TRBV2|NA|TRBJ2-1|TRBD1
TGTGCCAGCAGTTTCCCCCGGACAGGAGAGGAGTTCTTC
CASSFPRTGEEFF
>TRBV7-9|NA|TRBJ2-1|NA
TGTGCCAGCAGGAGGGAATCAAGTGAGCAGTTCTTC
CASRRESSEQFF
>TRBV28|once|TRBJ2-1|NA
TGTGCCAGCAGTAGTCATAGCGGTGAGCAGTTCTTC
CASSSHSGEQFF
>TRBV4-1|once|TRBJ2-5|NA
TGCGCCAGCAGCCCCCTTAGAGCTTCACAGACTGAGAGGGAGACCCAGTACTTC
CASSPLRASQTERETQYF
>TRBV27|NA|TRBJ2-2|NA
TGTGCCAGCAGAGAGAACACCGGGGAGCTGTTTTTT
CASRENTGELFF
>TRBV7-8|NA|TRBJ2-5|NA
TGTGCCAGCAGCTTAATGATGGAGACTAAGGAAGAGGAGACCCAGTACTTC
CASSLMMETKEEETQYF
>TRBV14|NA|TRBJ1-2|NA
TGTGCCAGCAGAACAGCGGGCTACACCTTC
CASRTAGYTF
>TRBV6-5|NA|TRBJ2-7|NA
TGTGCCAGCACGCATCCGCCGATGGGGGCCTACGAGCAGTACTTC
CASTHPPMGAYEQYF
>TRBV7-9|NA|TRBJ2-7|NA
TGTGCCACATCCCCGGGTGGGGGGGACAGTCCCTACGAGCAGTACTTC
CATSPGGGDSPYEQYF
>TRBV12-3/TRBV12-4|few|TRBJ2-7|NA
TGTGCCAGCAGTATCTCCTACGAGCAGTACTTC
CASSISYEQYF
>TRBV13|NA|TRBJ1-4|NA
TGTGCCAGCAGCCCTGGACGTCATGAAAAACTGTTTTTT
CASSPGRHEKLFF
>TRBV5-1|NA|TRBJ2-3|TRBD2
TGCGCCAGCAGCTTGGCCGGACTAGCGGATAGAACAGATACGCAGTATTTT
CASSLAGLADRTDTQYF
>TRBV28|NA|TRBJ2-3|NA
TGTGCCAGCAGTTTAGCAGCAGGAATGACAGATACGCAGTATTTT
CASSLAAGMTDTQYF
>TRBV5-6|NA|TRBJ2-1|NA
TGTGCCAGCAGCTTACACAATGAGCAGTTCTTC
CASSLHNEQFF
>TRBV20-1|NA|TRBJ2-7|NA
TGCAGTGCTAGAGATCGCTCTTGGCTTTACGAGCAGTACTTC
CSARDRSWLYEQYF
>TRBV20-1|NA|TRBJ2-2|TRBD2
TGCAGTGCTTCGGGACTAGCGGGACCGAACACCGGGGAGCTGTTTTTT
CSASGLAGPNTGELFF
>TRBV12-3/TRBV12-4|NA|TRBJ2-4|NA
TGTGCCAGCAGTTTAGCGCTTCAGTACTTC
CASSLALQYF
>TRBV5-4|NA|TRBJ2-7|TRBD2
TGTGCCAGCAGCCCTTTCGCGTCAGCGGGGGGGGCCTACGAGCAGTACTTC
CASSPFASAGGAYEQYF
>TRBV11-2|NA|TRBJ1-2|NA
TGTGCCAGCAGCTTCGGGTTAAAAGGGCCACGAGGGAATCGGGGCTACACCTTC
CASSFGLKGPRGNRGYTF
>TRBV24-1|NA|TRBJ2-1|NA
TGTGCCACCAGTGACAGCGACATATATGAGCAGTTCTTC
CATSDSDIYEQFF
>TRBV20-1|NA|TRBJ1-4|NA
TGCGCCTCCCGTTCCAGGGTTGAAAAACTGTTTTTT
CASRSRVEKLFF
>TRBV5-1|NA|TRBJ1-2|NA
TGCGCCAGCAGCTTGTATGGGTTGAGCTATGGCTACACCTTC
CASSLYGLSYGYTF
>TRBV9|NA|TRBJ1-5|NA
TGTGCCAGCAGCCGCGGACATCAGCCCCAGCATTTT
CASSRGHQPQHF
>TRBV16|NA|TRBJ1-2|NA
TGTGCCAGCAGTTCCCCCCAGGTTTCAAACTATGGCTACACCTTC
CASSSPQVSNYGYTF
>TRBV18|NA|TRBJ1-1|NA
TGTGCCAGCTCACCCTCTGGGGAAGCTTTCTTT
CASSPSGEAFF
>TRBV4-1|NA|TRBJ1-1|NA
TGCGCCAGCAGCCAAAGGGCACAGTTGAACACTGAAGCTTTCTTT
CASSQRAQLNTEAFF
>TRBV20-1|NA|TRBJ2-5|NA
TGCAGTGCAGCCGGGAGAGTACAAGAGACCCAGTACTTC
CSAAGRVQETQYF
>TRBV29-1|NA|TRBJ1-2|NA
TGCAGCGTTGAAGTGGCAGGGCGGAACTATGGCTACACCTTC
CSVEVAGRNYGYTF
>TRBV28|NA|TRBJ2-1|TRBD1
TGTGCCAGCAGTCCGGGGGCGACAGGGGGCATCTACAATGAGCAGTTCTTC
CASSPGATGGIYNEQFF
>TRBV4-1|NA|TRBJ2-7|TRBD2
TGCGCCAGCAGTTCGAGCCCTGGGAGGGCCGACGAGCAGTACTTC
CASSSSPGRADEQYF
>TRBV20-1|NA|TRBJ2-5|NA
TGCAGTGCTCGTAGCCTTCTAGGTGGGGACCAGTACTTC
CSARSLLGGDQYF
>TRBV29-1|NA|TRBJ2-1|TRBD2
TGCAGCGTTGAAAAGGGCGGCGGGAGATACAATGAGCAGTTCTTC
CSVEKGGGRYNEQFF
>TRBV23-1|NA|TRBJ2-7|NA
TGCGCCAGCAGTAGTATAAGGGCGTTTAACTACGAGCAGTACTTC
CASSSIRAFNYEQYF